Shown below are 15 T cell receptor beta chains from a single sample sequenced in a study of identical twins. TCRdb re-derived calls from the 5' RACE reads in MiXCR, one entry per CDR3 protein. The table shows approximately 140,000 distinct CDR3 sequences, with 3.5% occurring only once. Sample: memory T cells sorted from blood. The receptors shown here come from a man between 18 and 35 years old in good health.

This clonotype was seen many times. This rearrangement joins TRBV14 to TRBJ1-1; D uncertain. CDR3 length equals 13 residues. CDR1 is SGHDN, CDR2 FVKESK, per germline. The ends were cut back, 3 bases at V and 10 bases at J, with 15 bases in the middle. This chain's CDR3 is CASSHAGALTAFF. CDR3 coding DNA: TGTGCCAGCAGCCACGCGGGAGCTCTCACAGCTTTCTTT.

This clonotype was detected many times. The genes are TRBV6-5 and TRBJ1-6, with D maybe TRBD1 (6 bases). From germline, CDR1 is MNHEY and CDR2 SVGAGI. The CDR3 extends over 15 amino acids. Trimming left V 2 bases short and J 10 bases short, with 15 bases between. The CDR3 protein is CASSYGGGIESPLHF. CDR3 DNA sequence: TGTGCCAGCAGTTACGGGGGCGGAATTGAATCACCCCTCCACTTT.

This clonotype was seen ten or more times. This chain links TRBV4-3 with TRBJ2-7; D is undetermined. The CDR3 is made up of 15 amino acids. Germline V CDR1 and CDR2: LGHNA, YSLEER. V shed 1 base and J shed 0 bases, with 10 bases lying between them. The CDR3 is CASSQVAGGSYEQYF. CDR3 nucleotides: TGCGCCAGCAGCCAAGTAGCTGGCGGCTCCTACGAGCAGTACTTC.

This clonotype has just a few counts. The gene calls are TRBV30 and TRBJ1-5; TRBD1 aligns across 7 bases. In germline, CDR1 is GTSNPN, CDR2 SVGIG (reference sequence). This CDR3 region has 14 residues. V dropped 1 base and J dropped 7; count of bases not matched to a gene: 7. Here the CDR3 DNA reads TGTGCCTGGAGTGGGAGACAGGGAAGCCAGCCCCAGCATTTT. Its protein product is CAWSGRQGSQPQHF.

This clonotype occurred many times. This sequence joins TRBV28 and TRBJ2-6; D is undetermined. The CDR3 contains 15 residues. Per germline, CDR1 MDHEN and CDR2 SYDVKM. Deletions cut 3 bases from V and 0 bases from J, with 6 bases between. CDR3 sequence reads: CASSFYGSGANVLTF. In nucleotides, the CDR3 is TGTGCCAGCAGTTTTTACGGCTCTGGGGCCAACGTCCTGACTTTC.

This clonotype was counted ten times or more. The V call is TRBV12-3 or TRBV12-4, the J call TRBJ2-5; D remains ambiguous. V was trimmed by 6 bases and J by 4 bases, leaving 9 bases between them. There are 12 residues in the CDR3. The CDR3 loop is CASSIGSETQYF. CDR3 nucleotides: TGTGCCAGCAGCATCGGGTCAGAGACCCAGTACTTC.

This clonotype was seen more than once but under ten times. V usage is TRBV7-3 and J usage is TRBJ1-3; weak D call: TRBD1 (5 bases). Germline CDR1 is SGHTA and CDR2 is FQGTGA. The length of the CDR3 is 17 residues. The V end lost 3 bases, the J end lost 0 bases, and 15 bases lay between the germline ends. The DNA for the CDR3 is TGTGCCAGCAGCTTGTCCGGGGCAGCCAGCTCTGGAAACACCATATATTTT. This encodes CASSLSGAASSGNTIYF. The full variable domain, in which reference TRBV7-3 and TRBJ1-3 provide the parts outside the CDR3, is GAGVSQTPSNKVTEKGKYVELRCDPISGHTALYWYRQSLGQGPEFLIYFQGTGAADDSGLPNDRFFAVRPEGSVSTLKIQRTERGDSAVYLCASSLSGAASSGNTIYFGEGSWLTVV.

The CDR3: CAWSQDRSYQPQHF. The CDR3 DNA reads as TGTGCCTGGAGCCAGGACAGGAGCTATCAGCCCCAGCATTTT. The chain is built from TRBV30 and TRBJ1-5; 7 bases match TRBD1. Germline V CDR1 and CDR2: GTSNPN, SVGIG (reference sequence). The CDR3 consists of 14 residues. V lost 3 bases to trimming and J lost 5 bases; unmatched junction nucleotides: 7.

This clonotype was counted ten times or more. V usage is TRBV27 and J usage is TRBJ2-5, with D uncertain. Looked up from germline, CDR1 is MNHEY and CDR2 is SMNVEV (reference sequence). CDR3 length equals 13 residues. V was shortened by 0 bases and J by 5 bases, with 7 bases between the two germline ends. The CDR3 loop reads CASSLSARETQYF. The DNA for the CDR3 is TGTGCCAGCAGTTTATCAGCTAGGGAGACCCAGTACTTC.

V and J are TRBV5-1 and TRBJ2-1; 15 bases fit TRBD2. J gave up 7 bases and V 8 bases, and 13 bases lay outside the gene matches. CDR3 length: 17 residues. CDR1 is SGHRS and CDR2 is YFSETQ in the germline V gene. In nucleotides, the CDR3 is TGCGCCAGTAGAAGGACAGGACTAGCGGGAGGGAAGAATGAGCAGTTCTTC. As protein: CASRRTGLAGGKNEQFF.

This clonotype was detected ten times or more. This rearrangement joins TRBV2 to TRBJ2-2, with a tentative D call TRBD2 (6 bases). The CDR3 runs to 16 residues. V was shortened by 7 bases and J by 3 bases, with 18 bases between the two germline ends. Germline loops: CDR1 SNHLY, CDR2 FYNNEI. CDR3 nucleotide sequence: TGTGCCAGCAAAAGCGGGTCCTTTCTTTACACCGGGGAGCTGTTTTTT. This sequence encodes CASKSGSFLYTGELFF.

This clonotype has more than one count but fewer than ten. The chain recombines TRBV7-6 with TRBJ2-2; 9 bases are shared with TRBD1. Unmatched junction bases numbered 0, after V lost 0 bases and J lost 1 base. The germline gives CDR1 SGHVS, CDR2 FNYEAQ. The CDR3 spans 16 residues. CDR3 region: CASSLAGQGNTGELFF. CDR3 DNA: TGTGCCAGCAGCTTAGCGGGACAGGGGAACACCGGGGAGCTGTTTTTT.

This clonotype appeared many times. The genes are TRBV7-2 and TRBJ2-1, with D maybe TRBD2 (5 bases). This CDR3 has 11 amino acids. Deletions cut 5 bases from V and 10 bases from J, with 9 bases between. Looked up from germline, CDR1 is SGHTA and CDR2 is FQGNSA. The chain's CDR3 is CASSPSHEQFF. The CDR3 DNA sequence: TGTGCCAGCAGCCCTAGCCACGAGCAGTTCTTC.

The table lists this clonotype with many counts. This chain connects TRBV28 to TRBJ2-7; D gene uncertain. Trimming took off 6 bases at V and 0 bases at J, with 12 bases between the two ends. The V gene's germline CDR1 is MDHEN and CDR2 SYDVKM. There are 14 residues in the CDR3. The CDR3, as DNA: TGTGCCAGCAGGTTTAGGACCCTCTCCTACGAGCAGTACTTC. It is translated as CASRFRTLSYEQYF.

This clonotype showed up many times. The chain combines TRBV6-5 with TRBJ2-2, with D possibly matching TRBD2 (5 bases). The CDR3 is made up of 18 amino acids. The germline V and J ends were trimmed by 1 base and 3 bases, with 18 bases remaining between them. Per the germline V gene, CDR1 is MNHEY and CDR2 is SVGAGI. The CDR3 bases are TGTGCCAGCAGTTACTTCGGCCCCGGGGATGGGGACACCGGGGAGCTGTTTTTT. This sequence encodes CASSYFGPGDGDTGELFF.